This TCR beta chain appears in the sequencing data of a study of T cell responses to AZD1222 COVID-19 vaccine. Study findings and constraints: Only a handful of AZD1222 recipients, several in all, had baseline seropositivity.

Second-dose groups at about 4 or about 12 weeks were pooled. The data were produced by immunoSEQ multiplex PCR, yet TCRdb's version contains in-frame clones alone and is incomplete. In the table there are some 150,000 clones, around 84% of which are singletons. Comment on this clone: The antigen is undetermined.

Trimming took off 6 bases at V and 2 bases at J, with 14 bases between the two ends. CDR1 and CDR2 from the germline V gene are MNHNY and SVGAGI (reference sequence). The CDR3 loop spans 14 amino acids. The source material was peripheral blood, sampled 28 days after the second AZD1222 dose. The chain uses TRBV6-6 and TRBJ2-7; the D is unclear. The origin of this receptor is an adult who received the AZD1222 COVID-19 vaccine. The CDR3 region is CASRDARNAYEQYF. Written as DNA, the CDR3 is TGTGCCAGCAGGGACGCGAGGAACGCCTACGAGCAGTACTTC.